Included here is one T cell receptor beta chain sequence, with context. The sample comes from a study of blood T cell repertoires in COVID-19. As for the study in general: Samples representing acute and convalescent COVID-19 were sourced from the United States, Italy and Spain. Sources were T cells, B-cell-depleted T cells, or PBMCs; the material itself was cDNA or gDNA.

Original methodology: How many nucleated cells were present was estimated from reference gene primer amplification. Data came from immunoSEQ multiplex PCR; TCRdb stores just in-frame clones and leaves some out. D and trimming come from the DNA, and the V and J calls and clone size come from that table. In the table there are about 44,000 clones, less than 85% of which are singletons. The CDR3 has 14 residues. Deletions cut 4 bases from V and 3 bases from J, with 10 bases between. Germline V CDR1 and CDR2: MNHEY, SMNVEV (reference sequence). The clonotype was recovered from a woman aged 70-85 years with acute or convalescent COVID-19. The rearrangement uses TRBV27 and TRBJ1-3; D is ambiguous. The specimen was peripheral blood. CDR3 amino acids: CASSSGGSGNTIYF. The CDR3 nucleotides are TGTGCCAGCAGTTCAGGAGGGAGTGGAAACACCATATATTTT.